The 25 T cell receptor beta chains in this list originate from one sample, sequenced in a study of shared clonotypes between healthy human individuals. The repertoire was sequenced with immunoSEQ multiplex PCR; TCRdb's copy has only in-frame clones and lacks some. The profile shows some 500,000 clones, roughly three quarters of them singletons. Material: PBMCs. Receptors originate from a woman in her thirties or forties in good health. Some clones in this sample may be carry-over from other donors' samples.

With respect to this clone: The junction departs from the called germline gene at one end, perhaps through a read error. The V call is TRBV28, the J call TRBJ1-1; perhaps TRBD1 as D (5 bases). This CDR3 has 14 amino acids. CDR1 and CDR2 (germline): MDHEN, SYDVKM. The CDR3 loop is CAGSLPSGGTEAFF. Here the CDR3 DNA reads TGTGCCGGCAGTTTACCCAGCGGGGGCACTGAAGCTTTCTTT.

This clone has a single count. The chain uses TRBV29-1 and TRBJ1-1; 7 nucleotides agree with TRBD1. CDR1 and CDR2 (germline): SQVTM, ANQGSEA. The CDR3 has 12 amino acids. Trimming removed 7 bases from V and 10 bases from J; junction bases left unmatched: 12. The CDR3 coding sequence is TGCAGCGAGATTGACAGGGCGTGCGGAGCTTTCTTT. Amino acid sequence: CSEIDRACGAFF.

The rearrangement joins TRBV19 to TRBJ1-1; 8 bases are a match to TRBD1. The V and J ends lost 4 bases and 7 bases, in that order; junction bases with no gene match: 5. Germline V gives CDR1 LNHDA, CDR2 SQIVND (reference sequence). The CDR3 extends over 13 amino acids. Written as DNA, the CDR3 is TGTGCCAGTAGTAACGACAGGGGTGGTGAAGCTTTCTTT. This gives the protein CASSNDRGGEAFF.

This clone was picked up one time. A far bigger clonotype differs at one base, so this is likely a read error. Different DNA sequences within this sample yield the same CDR3. The chain employs TRBV30 and TRBJ2-3; D might be TRBD2 (5 bases). The germline V and J ends were trimmed by 3 bases and 4 bases, with 8 bases remaining between them. From germline, CDR1 is GTSNPN and CDR2 SVGIG (reference sequence). The CDR3 consists of 12 residues. This CDR3 reads CAWSMGADTQYF. DNA of the CDR3: TGTGCCTGGAGCATGGGAGCAGATACGCAGTATTTT.

The chain links TRBV25-1 to TRBJ2-5; 9 positions agree with TRBD2. V lost 3 bases, J lost 7 bases, and 6 bases stayed unmatched. The germline CDR1 and CDR2 sequences are MGHDK and SYGVNS. The CDR3 is 14 amino acids. The CDR3, as DNA: TGTGCCAGCAGTGATAGCGGGAGTTGGGTGACCCAGTACTTC. As protein: CASSDSGSWVTQYF.

For this clone: A much more abundant neighbour one base away suggests this may be a read error. Other DNA sequences in the sample encode the same CDR3. V gene TRBV30 combines with J gene TRBJ1-5; D may be TRBD1 (5 bases). Germline loops: CDR1 GTSNPN, CDR2 SVGIG (reference sequence). This CDR3 comprises 12 residues. Deletions cut 2 bases from V and 14 bases from J, with 16 bases between. The CDR3 region has the DNA TGTGCCTGGAGTCCCGGGACGGGCCCAGAGCATTTT. It encodes CAWSPGTGPEHF.

J is TRBJ2-7 and V is TRBV28; TRBD1 might be the D (7 bases). This CDR3 has 14 residues. V was pared by 5 bases and J by 2 bases, with 13 bases between. Germline V CDR1 and CDR2: MDHEN, SYDVKM. The DNA for the CDR3 is TGTGCCAGCAGTAGGACAGGCGGGGCCTACGAGCAGTACTTC. This gives the protein CASSRTGGAYEQYF.

This clone was counted between two and nine times. The chain recombines TRBV10-3 with TRBJ2-3; 7 bases map to TRBD2. V lost 2 bases and J lost 4; bases outside the gene matches: 9. CDR3 length equals 16 residues. The germline gives CDR1 ENHRY, CDR2 SYGVKD. CDR3 coding DNA: TGTGCCATCAGTGAGGAGGCGGGAGTTCCCCCAGATACGCAGTATTTT. This codes for CAISEEAGVPPDTQYF.

The rearrangement uses TRBV11-2 and TRBJ1-2; D is perhaps TRBD1 (5 bases). Germline V gene lookup returns CDR1 SGHAT and CDR2 FQNNGV. Trimming removed 6 bases at V and 3 bases at J, with 11 bases between. This CDR3 has 13 amino acids. The CDR3 spells CASRGTKDYGYTF. DNA of the CDR3: TGTGCCAGCAGGGGGACCAAGGACTATGGCTACACCTTC. The variable domain in full, with the rest retrieved from reference TRBV11-2 and TRBJ1-2, is EAGVAQSPRYKIIEKRQSVAFWCNPISGHATLYWYQQILGQGPKLLIQFQNNGVVDDSQLPKDRFSAERLKGVDSTLKIQPAKLEDSAVYLCASRGTKDYGYTFGSGTRLTVV.

This chain connects TRBV2 to TRBJ2-7; 13 positions agree with TRBD2. From germline, CDR1 is SNHLY and CDR2 FYNNEI. The CDR3 runs 14 residues. The ends lost 4 bases at V and 6 bases at J; junction bases unmatched: 3. The CDR3 nucleotides are TGTGCCAGCAGTGGGACTAGCGGGAGCCTCGAGCAGTACTTC. Translating it yields CASSGTSGSLEQYF.

The CDR3: CATSNYPGQVYGYTF. DNA of the CDR3: TGTGCCACCAGCAATTATCCGGGACAGGTCTATGGCTACACCTTC. The genes are TRBV15 and TRBJ1-2; 8 bases agree with TRBD1. With 4 bases clipped from V and 4 bases from J, the junction kept 8 bases outside the gene matches. From germline, CDR1 is LNHNV and CDR2 YYDKDF (reference sequence). The CDR3 contains 15 residues.

This chain connects TRBV19 to TRBJ1-2, with D maybe TRBD1 (5 bases). Trimming cost V 5 bases and J 0 bases, with 13 bases left between them. CDR3 length equals 15 residues. Germline V gene data show CDR1 as LNHDA and CDR2 as SQIVND (reference sequence). CDR3 region: CASSARQLANYGYTF. In nucleotides, the CDR3 is TGTGCCAGTAGTGCCCGACAGTTAGCTAACTATGGCTACACCTTC.

In its sample, this clone was seen once. The chain is built from TRBV10-2 and TRBJ1-5, with D possibly TRBD1 on 6 matching bases. Between the trimmed V and J ends, which lost 3 bases and 1 base, there was a span of 10 bases. The germline V gene encodes CDR1 WSHSY and CDR2 SAAADI. This CDR3 has 15 residues. Here the CDR3 reads CASSEGGNSNQPQHF. The CDR3 DNA is TGCGCCAGCAGTGAAGGGGGGAACAGCAATCAGCCCCAGCATTTT.

There are a few counts of this clone. The chain uses TRBV5-1 and TRBJ2-3; tentative D call: TRBD1 (6 bases). CDR1 SGHRS and CDR2 YFSETQ come from the germline V gene. The CDR3 consists of 17 residues. Trimming took off 1 base at V and 2 bases at J, with 17 bases between the two ends. CDR3 amino acids: CASSLFGLGQNTDTQYF. The CDR3 DNA reads as TGCGCCAGCAGCTTGTTCGGGTTAGGACAGAACACAGATACGCAGTATTTT.

The J gene is TRBJ2-3, the V gene TRBV29-1, with 7 bases fitting TRBD2. J was trimmed by 5 bases and V by 6 bases; bases with no gene match: 14. The CDR3 consists of 15 residues. The germline V gene has CDR1 SQVTM and CDR2 ANQGSEA. The CDR3 loop is CSVLTSERQIDTQYF. The CDR3 DNA follows: TGCAGCGTCCTCACTAGCGAGAGACAGATAGATACGCAGTATTTT.

As for this clone: A read error is likely here: a far larger clone is one base away. The CDR3 DNA follows: TGTGCCAGCAGCGACCGGGACTTGGGGGCCAACGTCCTGACTTTC. Protein sequence: CASSDRDLGANVLTF. This chain connects TRBV7-9 to TRBJ2-6; the D gene is possibly TRBD2 (6 bases). V was pared by 5 bases and J by 4 bases, with 12 bases between. Germline-derived CDR1 and CDR2 are SEHNR and FQNEAQ (reference sequence). The CDR3 covers 15 residues. Full variable domain (missing parts from reference TRBV7-9 and TRBJ2-6): DTGVSQNPRHKITKRGQNVTFRCDPISEHNRLYWYRQTLGQGPEFLTYFQNEAQLEKSRLLSDRFSAERPKGSFSTLEIQRTEQGDSAMYLCASSDRDLGANVLTFGAGSRLTVL.

In regard to this clone: Given a far larger clone just one base away, this is likely a sequencing read error. The chain links TRBV30 to TRBJ2-5; D is unresolved. This CDR3 is built from 11 residues. Trimming took 5 bases from V and 3 from J, leaving 7 bases between them. The germline CDR1 and CDR2 sequences are GTSNPN and SVGIG (reference sequence). CDR3 DNA sequence: TGTGCCTGGGGAACAAAAGAGACCCAGTACTTC. It codes for CAWGTKETQYF.

This clone has only one observation. A much larger clone differs from this one at a single base, so this may be a read error. This rearrangement joins TRBV4-2 to TRBJ2-1; 9 nucleotides agree with TRBD2. This CDR3 has 16 amino acids. The V gene's germline CDR1 is LGHNA and CDR2 YNFKEQ. Here the CDR3 reads CASSPQVAGAYSEQFF. CDR3 bases: TGTGCCAGCAGCCCACAAGTAGCGGGGGCCTACAGTGAGCAGTTCTTC.

The J gene is TRBJ2-1, the V gene TRBV27; TRBD2 aligns across 16 bases. V shed 5 bases and J 8 bases; nucleotides not matched to a gene: 3. Per the germline V gene, CDR1 is MNHEY and CDR2 is SMNVEV (reference sequence). The CDR3 loop spans 15 amino acids. CDR3 amino acids: CASSLGTSGRDEQFF. The CDR3, as DNA: TGTGCCAGCAGTCTAGGGACTAGCGGGAGGGATGAGCAGTTCTTC.

Turning to this clone: Its ends do not fully match the called genes, so a read error is possible. The chain employs TRBV7-8 and TRBJ2-7, with D maybe TRBD2 (6 bases). CDR3 length: 14 residues. In germline, CDR1 is SGHVS, CDR2 FQNEAQ. Written as DNA, the CDR3 is TGTGCCAGCAGCTTAGCGGGACTTTCCTGCGAGCAGTACTTC. It codes for CASSLAGLSCEQYF.

This chain's CDR3 is CASSYDRRNGANVLTF. CDR3 DNA: TGTGCCAGCAGCTACGACAGGCGGAATGGGGCCAACGTCCTGACTTTC. V usage is TRBV13 and J usage is TRBJ2-6, with D possibly being TRBD1 (6 bases). Trimming stripped 4 bases from V and 3 bases from J, with 13 bases between. This CDR3 has 16 residues. Germline CDR1 and CDR2: PRHDT and FYEKMQ (reference sequence).

The V gene is TRBV28, the J gene TRBJ1-5, with D perhaps TRBD1 (6 bases). The CDR3 spans 15 residues. The germline V gene encodes CDR1 MDHEN and CDR2 SYDVKM. Trimming cost V 6 bases and J 4 bases, with 16 bases left between them. The CDR3 DNA reads TGTGCCAGCAGGGGGGGGGCAGGGCAAAATCAGCCCCAGCATTTT. It specifies CASRGGAGQNQPQHF.

The CDR3 protein is CASSSGQSYNEQFF. DNA of the CDR3: TGTGCCAGCAGCTCAGGACAATCCTACAATGAGCAGTTCTTC. V is TRBV7-9 and J is TRBJ2-1, with D tentatively TRBD1 (5 bases). Germline CDR1 is SEHNR and CDR2 is FQNEAQ (reference sequence). The CDR3 runs 14 residues. Between the trimmed V and J ends, which lost 4 bases and 1 base, there was a span of 8 bases.

The chain combines TRBV9 with TRBJ2-7; TRBD2 matches 8 bases. The germline V gene encodes CDR1 SGDLS and CDR2 YYNGEE. The CDR3 runs 13 residues. The V segment lost 3 bases and the J segment 7 bases; nucleotides outside the gene matches: 6. The CDR3 DNA reads TGTGCCAGCAGCGACGGGAGGGCCCGTGAGCAGTACTTC. Protein product: CASSDGRAREQYF.

The rearrangement links TRBV5-5 to TRBJ2-5; D is unclear. The CDR3 is 13 amino acids. V gave up 2 bases and J gave up 7 bases, with 12 bases separating them. The germline V gene encodes CDR1 SGHKS and CDR2 YYEKEE (reference sequence). The CDR3 sequence is CASSFEEQRTQYF. CDR3 DNA sequence: TGTGCCAGCAGCTTTGAGGAGCAGAGGACCCAGTACTTC.